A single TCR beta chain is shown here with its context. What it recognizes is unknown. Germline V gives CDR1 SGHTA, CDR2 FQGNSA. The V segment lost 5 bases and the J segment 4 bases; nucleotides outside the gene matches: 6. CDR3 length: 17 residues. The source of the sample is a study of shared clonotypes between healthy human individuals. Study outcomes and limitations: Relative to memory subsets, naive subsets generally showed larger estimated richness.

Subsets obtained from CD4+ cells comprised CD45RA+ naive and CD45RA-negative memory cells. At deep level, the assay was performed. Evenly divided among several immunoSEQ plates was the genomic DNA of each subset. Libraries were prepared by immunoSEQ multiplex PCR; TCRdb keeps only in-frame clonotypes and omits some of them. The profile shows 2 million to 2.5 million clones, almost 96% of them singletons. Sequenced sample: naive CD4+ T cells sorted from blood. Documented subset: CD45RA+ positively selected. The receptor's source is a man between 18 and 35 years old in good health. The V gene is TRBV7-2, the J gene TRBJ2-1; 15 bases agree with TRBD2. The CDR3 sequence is CASSRTSGRVFYNEQFF. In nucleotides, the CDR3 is TGTGCCAGCAGCCGGACTAGCGGGAGGGTTTTTTACAATGAGCAGTTCTTC.